What follows is one TCR beta chain and its context. Looked up from germline, CDR1 is KGHDR and CDR2 is SFDVKD. V was trimmed by 3 bases and J by 14 bases, leaving 18 bases between them. This CDR3 is 13 amino acids long. The record originates from a study of blood T cell repertoires in COVID-19. Profiled with immunoSEQ multiplex PCR; TCRdb holds only in-frame clones, not every one. The sample carries some 130,000 clones, around 86% recorded once. This sequence originates from a woman in her seventies with COVID-19, enrolled during active disease. V gene TRBV24-1 combines with J gene TRBJ1-2; D unclear. Sample: peripheral blood. CDR3 amino acids: CATSDRGQPGLTF. The CDR3 coding sequence is TGTGCCACCAGTGATCGAGGGCAGCCCGGCTTAACCTTC.